A single count supports the clone carrying this T cell receptor (beta chain). Its specificity is unknown. The germline gene is not matched at one end of the junction; a read error may be the cause. CDR3 size: 15 residues. CDR1 and CDR2 from the germline V gene are SGHTA and FQGNSA. This sample was included in a study of T cell repertoires in cytomegalovirus infection. Study outcomes and limitations: What dominated the ex vivo response were HLA-C-restricted CMV-specific TCR beta clonotypes.

Each CDR3 protein is one row after TCRdb ran MiXCR on the reads. This table holds under 250,000 distinct CDR3 sequences, around 6.4% found once. The sequence came from a human donor in good health (CMV status not recorded). Some clones in this sample may be carry-over from other donors' samples. Sequenced sample: PBMCs. The V gene is TRBV7-2, the J gene TRBJ2-7, with TRBD2 as a possible D gene (6 bases). The CDR3 DNA reads as TGCGCCAGCAGCTTAAATCCGGGGGACTCCTACGAGCAGTACTTC. Translation: CASSLNPGDSYEQYF.